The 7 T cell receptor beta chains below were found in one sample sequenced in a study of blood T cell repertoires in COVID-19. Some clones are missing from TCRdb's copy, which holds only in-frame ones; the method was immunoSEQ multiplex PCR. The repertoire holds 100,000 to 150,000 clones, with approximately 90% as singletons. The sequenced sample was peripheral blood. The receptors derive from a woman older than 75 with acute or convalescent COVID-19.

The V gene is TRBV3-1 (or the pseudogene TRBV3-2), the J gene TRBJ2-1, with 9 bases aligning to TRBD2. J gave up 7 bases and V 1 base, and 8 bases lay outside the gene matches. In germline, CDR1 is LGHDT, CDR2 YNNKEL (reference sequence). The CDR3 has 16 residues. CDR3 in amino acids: CASSQVAGVPLNEQFF. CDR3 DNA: TGTGCCAGCAGCCAAGTAGCGGGAGTACCCCTGAATGAGCAGTTCTTC.

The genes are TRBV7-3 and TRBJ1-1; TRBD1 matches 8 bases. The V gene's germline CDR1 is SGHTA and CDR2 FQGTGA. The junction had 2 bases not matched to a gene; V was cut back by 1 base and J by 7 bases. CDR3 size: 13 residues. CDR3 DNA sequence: TGTGCCAGCAGCTTAAAACAGGGGGGTGAAGCTTTCTTT. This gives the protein CASSLKQGGEAFF. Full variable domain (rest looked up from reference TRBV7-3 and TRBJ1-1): GAGVSQTPSNKVTEKGKYVELRCDPISGHTALYWYRQSLGQGPEFLIYFQGTGAADDSGLPNDRFFAVRPEGSVSTLKIQRTERGDSAVYLCASSLKQGGEAFFGQGTRLTVV.

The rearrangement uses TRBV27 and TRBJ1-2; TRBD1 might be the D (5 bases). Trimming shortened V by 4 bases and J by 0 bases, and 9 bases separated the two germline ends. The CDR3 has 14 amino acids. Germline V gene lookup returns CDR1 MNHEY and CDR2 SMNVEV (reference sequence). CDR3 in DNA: TGTGCCAGCAGTTACAGGAAAGCTAACTATGGCTACACCTTC. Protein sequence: CASSYRKANYGYTF.

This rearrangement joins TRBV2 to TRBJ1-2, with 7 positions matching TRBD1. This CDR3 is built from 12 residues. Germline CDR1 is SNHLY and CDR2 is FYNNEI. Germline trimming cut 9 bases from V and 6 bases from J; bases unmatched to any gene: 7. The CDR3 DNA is TGTGCCAGGGACAGGTCACAGGATGGCTACACCTTC. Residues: CARDRSQDGYTF. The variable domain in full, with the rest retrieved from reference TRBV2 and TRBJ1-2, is EPEVTQTPSHQVTQMGQEVILRCVPISNHLYFYWYRQILGQKVEFLVSFYNNEISEKSEIFDDQFSVERPDGSNFTLKIRSTKLEDSAMYFCARDRSQDGYTFGSGTRLTVV.

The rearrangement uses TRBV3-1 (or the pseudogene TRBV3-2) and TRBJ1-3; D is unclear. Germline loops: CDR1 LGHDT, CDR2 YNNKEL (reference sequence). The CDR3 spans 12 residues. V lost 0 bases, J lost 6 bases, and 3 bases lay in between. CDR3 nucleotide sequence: TGTGCCAGCAGCCAAGACATAAACACCATATATTTT. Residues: CASSQDINTIYF.

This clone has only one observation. This chain's CDR3 is CASSFLGQGLWEQYF. DNA of the CDR3: TGTGCCAGCAGTTTCCTGGGACAGGGGTTGTGGGAGCAGTACTTC. The chain has TRBV6-6 and TRBJ2-7, with 10 bases aligning to TRBD1. CDR3 size: 15 residues. Germline CDR1 reads MNHNY; CDR2 reads SVGAGI (reference sequence). The V segment lost 4 bases and the J segment 7 bases; nucleotides outside the gene matches: 10.

The CDR3 sequence: CASSWRRGPTYEQYF. The CDR3 DNA is TGTGCCAGCAGCTGGCGGCGGGGGCCTACCTACGAGCAGTACTTC. The chain couples TRBV5-6 to TRBJ2-7, with a possible D match to TRBD2 (7 bases). The CDR3 extends over 15 amino acids. With 3 bases removed from V and 2 bases from J, the gap between germline ends came to 15 bases. Germline lookup yields CDR1 SGHDT and CDR2 YYEEEE.